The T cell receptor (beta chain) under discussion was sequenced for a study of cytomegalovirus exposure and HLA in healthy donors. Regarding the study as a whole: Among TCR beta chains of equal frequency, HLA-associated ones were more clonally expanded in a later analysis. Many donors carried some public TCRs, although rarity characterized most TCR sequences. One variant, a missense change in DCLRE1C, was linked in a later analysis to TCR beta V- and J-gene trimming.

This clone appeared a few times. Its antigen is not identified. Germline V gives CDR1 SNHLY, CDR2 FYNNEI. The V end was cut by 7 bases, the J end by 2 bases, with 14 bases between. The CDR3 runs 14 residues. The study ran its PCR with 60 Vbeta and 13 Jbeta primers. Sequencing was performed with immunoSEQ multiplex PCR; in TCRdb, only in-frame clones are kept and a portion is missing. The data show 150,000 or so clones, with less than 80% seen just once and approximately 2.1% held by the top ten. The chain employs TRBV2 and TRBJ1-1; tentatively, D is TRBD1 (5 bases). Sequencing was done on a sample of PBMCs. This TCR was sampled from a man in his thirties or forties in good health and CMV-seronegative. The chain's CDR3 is CASTTGHSNTEAFF. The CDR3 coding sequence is TGTGCCAGCACCACCGGACATTCCAACACTGAAGCTTTCTTT.